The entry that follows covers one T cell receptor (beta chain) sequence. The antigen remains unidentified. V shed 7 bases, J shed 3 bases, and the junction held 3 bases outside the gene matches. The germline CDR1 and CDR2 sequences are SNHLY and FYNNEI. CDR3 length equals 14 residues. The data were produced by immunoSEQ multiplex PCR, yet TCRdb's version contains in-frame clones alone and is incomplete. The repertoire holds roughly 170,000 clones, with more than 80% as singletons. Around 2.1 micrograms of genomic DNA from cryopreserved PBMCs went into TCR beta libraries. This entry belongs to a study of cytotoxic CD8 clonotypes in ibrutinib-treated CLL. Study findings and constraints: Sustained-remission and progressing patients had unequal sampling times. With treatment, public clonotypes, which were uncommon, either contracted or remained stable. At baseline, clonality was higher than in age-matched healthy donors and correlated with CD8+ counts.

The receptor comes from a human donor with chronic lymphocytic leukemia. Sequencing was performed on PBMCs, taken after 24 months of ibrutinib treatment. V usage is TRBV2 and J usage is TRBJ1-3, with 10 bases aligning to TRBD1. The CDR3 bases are TGTGCCAGCATGGGGACAGGGGTTGGAAACACCATATATTTT. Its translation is CASMGTGVGNTIYF.